The rows below give T cell receptor beta chains drawn from one sample of a study of blood T cell repertoires in COVID-19. The assay was immunoSEQ multiplex PCR, and TCRdb's table has in-frame clones only and misses some. The sample carries about 330,000 clones, around 90% recorded once. Sequencing input: PBMCs or T cells enriched from blood (not recorded which). All receptors derive from a man aged 25-45 years who had recovered from COVID-19. Both conserved end residues are part of each CDR3. The order of the fields is D gene, clone size, J gene, V gene, CDR3 DNA, CDR3 protein. A D gene is named only where the DNA matches it firmly. The size of a clone is reported for some rows only, either as once, few or many, or as a class for expanded clones.

d_call: TRBD1
clone_size: NA
j_call: TRBJ1-2
v_call: TRBV6-5
cdr3_nt: TGTGCCAGCAGTTACGGGACAGAGTATGGCTACACCTTC
cdr3_aa: CASSYGTEYGYTF

d_call: TRBD1
clone_size: few
j_call: TRBJ2-7
v_call: TRBV5-1
cdr3_nt: TGCGCCAGCAGTCGGGACAGGAGCTCCTACGAGCAGTACTTC
cdr3_aa: CASSRDRSSYEQYF

d_call: NA
clone_size: NA
j_call: TRBJ1-1
v_call: TRBV13
cdr3_nt: TGTGCCAGCAGCTCCCCGGGGTACCTGATGAACACTGAAGCTTTCTTT
cdr3_aa: CASSSPGYLMNTEAFF

d_call: NA
clone_size: NA
j_call: TRBJ2-1
v_call: TRBV6-5
cdr3_nt: TGTGCCAGCAGTTCCCGGGGGACTTCAGCTTACGAGCAGTTCTTC
cdr3_aa: CASSSRGTSAYEQFF

d_call: NA
clone_size: NA
j_call: TRBJ1-2
v_call: TRBV30
cdr3_nt: TGTGCCTGGAGTGTGGAGGCTGGATATGGCTACACCTTC
cdr3_aa: CAWSVEAGYGYTF

d_call: NA
clone_size: NA
j_call: TRBJ1-6
v_call: TRBV5-1
cdr3_nt: TGCGCCAGCAGCTTGGGGCGGAGGGATTCACCCCTCCACTTT
cdr3_aa: CASSLGRRDSPLHF

d_call: TRBD1
clone_size: NA
j_call: TRBJ1-3
v_call: TRBV11-2
cdr3_nt: TGTGCCAGCAGGCTGGGACAGTCTGGAAACACCATATATTTT
cdr3_aa: CASRLGQSGNTIYF

d_call: TRBD1
clone_size: few
j_call: TRBJ1-2
v_call: TRBV7-9
cdr3_nt: TGTGCCAGCAGCTTAGGGACAGGGTACGGCTACACCTTC
cdr3_aa: CASSLGTGYGYTF

d_call: NA
clone_size: NA
j_call: TRBJ1-6
v_call: TRBV2
cdr3_nt: TGTGCCAGCATGGGAGACGGACGATATAATTCACCCCTCCACTTT
cdr3_aa: CASMGDGRYNSPLHF

d_call: NA
clone_size: NA
j_call: TRBJ1-6
v_call: TRBV10-2
cdr3_nt: TGCGCCAGCAGGACAAATGAGAATTCACCCCTCCACTTT
cdr3_aa: CASRTNENSPLHF